This TCR beta chain is from a study of blood T cell repertoires in COVID-19. Study details: Material from acute and convalescent COVID-19 was sourced from the United States, Italy and Spain.

Germline V gene sequence: CDR1 SGHKS, CDR2 YYEKEE (reference sequence). V dropped 1 base and J dropped 5 bases, with 6 bases sitting between them. CDR3 length: 12 amino acids. Study processing details: Nucleated cell counts were estimated from reference gene primer amplification. Data came from immunoSEQ multiplex PCR; TCRdb stores just in-frame clones and leaves some out. V and J calls plus clone size are reproduced from that table; the DNA served to infer D and trimming. The data show some 100,000 clones, with around 92% seen just once and roughly 5.9% held by the top ten. The sequencing sample was made of peripheral blood. The gene calls are TRBV5-5 and TRBJ2-5; D is undetermined. This receptor was obtained from a woman aged 55 to 70 with active COVID-19. In DNA form, the CDR3 reads TGTGCCAGCAGCTTGTCCCGGGAGACCCAGTACTTC. Residues: CASSLSRETQYF.